This is a list of T cell receptor beta chains from one sample in a study of technical replicates of blood from a few donors. Data came from immunoSEQ multiplex PCR; TCRdb stores just in-frame clones and leaves some out. The table lists roughly 80,000 clones, 96% of them singletons. Input material: T cells isolated from PBMCs. The receptors were sampled from a human donor in good health. Each CDR3 is given with its conserved first and last residue. The D gene is left open where the match is weak. Clone size is shown for a subset of rows, as once, few, many or a class of expanded clone.

J gene | V gene | D gene | clone size | CDR3 protein | CDR3 DNA
TRBJ2-1 | TRBV7-3 | . | . | CASSLTGLGFVRNEQFF | TGTGCCAGCAGCTTAACGGGACTCGGCTTCGTACGCAATGAGCAGTTCTTC
TRBJ2-7 | TRBV30 | TRBD2 | . | CAWGSGTSGRELYEQYF | TGTGCCTGGGGGTCCGGGACTAGCGGGAGGGAACTCTACGAGCAGTACTTC
TRBJ1-1 | TRBV30 | . | . | CAQTPGASGKAFF | TGTGCCCAGACTCCCGGCGCGTCGGGAAAAGCTTTCTTT
TRBJ2-7 | TRBV30 | . | . | CAWLGVYEQYF | TGTGCCTGGCTAGGGGTCTACGAGCAGTACTTC
TRBJ2-5 | TRBV25-1 | TRBD1 | . | CASSPRTGQETQYF | TGTGCCAGCAGCCCCCGGACAGGCCAAGAGACCCAGTACTTC
TRBJ1-2 | TRBV7-8 | . | . | CASSLGQVYGYTF | TGTGCCAGCAGCTTAGGGCAGGTCTATGGCTACACCTTC
TRBJ1-5 | TRBV28 | TRBD1 | . | CASSTDREVSQPQHF | TGTGCCAGCAGTACGGACAGGGAGGTGAGTCAGCCCCAGCATTTT
TRBJ2-1 | TRBV4-2 | TRBD2 | . | CASSQVRLAGGPEYNEQFF | TGTGCCAGCAGCCAAGTTAGACTAGCGGGAGGGCCAGAGTACAATGAGCAGTTCTTC
TRBJ2-7 | TRBV7-9 | TRBD2 | . | CASSLGGREERREQYF | TGTGCCAGCAGCCTAGGGGGGCGGGAGGAGAGGAGAGAGCAGTACTTC
TRBJ1-3 | TRBV13 | TRBD1 | . | CASSPPDRESVTIYF | TGTGCCAGCAGCCCACCTGACAGGGAGTCGGTAACCATATATTTT
TRBJ2-5 | TRBV10-3 | TRBD1 | . | CAISESWGQSGETQYF | TGCGCCATCAGTGAGTCGTGGGGACAGTCGGGGGAGACCCAGTACTTC
TRBJ1-3 | TRBV5-4 | . | . | CASSFFIRDGSSGNTIYF | TGTGCCAGCAGCTTTTTTATCCGGGATGGGAGCTCTGGAAACACCATATATTTT
TRBJ2-1 | TRBV10-3 | TRBD2 | . | CAISILAGTYNEQFF | TGTGCCATCAGCATACTAGCGGGAACCTACAATGAGCAGTTCTTC
TRBJ1-1 | TRBV4-1 | . | once | CASSLVTTVFNTEAFF | TGCGCCAGCAGCCTCGTAACGACAGTTTTTAACACTGAAGCTTTCTTT
TRBJ2-2 | TRBV11-2 | TRBD1 | . | CASSSTGATGELFF | TGTGCCAGCAGCTCGACAGGGGCCACCGGGGAGCTGTTTTTT
TRBJ2-7 | TRBV6-6 | TRBD1 | . | CASSPRTGVSYEQYF | TGTGCCAGCAGTCCCAGGACAGGGGTCTCCTACGAGCAGTACTTC
TRBJ2-1 | TRBV5-1 | TRBD1 | . | CASSAGTGSYNEQFF | TGCGCCAGCAGCGCCGGGACAGGGTCTTACAATGAGCAGTTCTTC
TRBJ2-7 | TRBV11-2 | . | once | CASSLTPGHYEQYF | TGTGCCAGCAGCTTAACCCCGGGACACTACGAGCAGTACTTC
TRBJ1-5 | TRBV6-1 | . | . | CASSDWEDQPQHF | TGTGCCAGCAGTGACTGGGAGGACCAGCCCCAGCATTTT
TRBJ2-7 | TRBV4-3 | TRBD2 | . | CASSQASGDYEQYF | TGCGCCAGCAGCCAGGCTAGCGGGGACTACGAGCAGTACTTC
TRBJ2-3 | TRBV6-1 | . | . | CASSVKDNTDTQYF | TGTGCCAGCAGTGTAAAGGACAACACAGATACGCAGTATTTT
TRBJ1-1 | TRBV30 | . | . | CAWSVTGTEAFF | TGTGCCTGGAGTGTCACAGGCACTGAAGCTTTCTTT
TRBJ2-7 | TRBV30 | . | . | CAWSAGYYEQYF | TGTGCCTGGAGCGCAGGGTACTACGAGCAGTACTTC
TRBJ1-1 | TRBV27 | . | . | CASSRTFGTEAFF | TGTGCCAGCAGTCGGACATTTGGCACTGAAGCTTTCTTT
TRBJ2-3 | TRBV7-2 | . | once | CASSYPGLLTDTQYF | TGTGCCAGCAGTTATCCGGGACTCCTCACAGATACGCAGTATTTT
TRBJ1-4 | TRBV18 | . | . | CASSPVAGVSEKLFF | TGTGCCAGCTCACCCGTTGCAGGGGTGAGTGAAAAACTGTTTTTT
TRBJ1-2 | TRBV6-5 | TRBD1 | . | CASSYYRGHHGYTF | TGTGCCAGCAGTTACTACAGGGGGCATCATGGCTACACCTTC
TRBJ2-7 | TRBV10-2 | TRBD2 | . | CASSESPSGSYEQYF | TGCGCCAGCAGTGAGTCACCTAGCGGGAGCTACGAGCAGTACTTC
TRBJ2-7 | TRBV12-5 | TRBD1 | . | CASGSGQVSYEQYF | TGTGCTAGTGGTTCAGGACAGGTTAGCTACGAGCAGTACTTC
TRBJ2-7 | TRBV5-5 | . | . | CASSPLEGAGDEQYF | TGTGCCAGCAGCCCCCTAGAGGGAGCTGGGGACGAGCAGTACTTC
TRBJ2-7 | TRBV5-4 | . | . | CASSPAGAYEQYF | TGTGCCAGCTCTCCGGCAGGGGCCTACGAGCAGTACTTC
TRBJ2-7 | TRBV4-3 | TRBD1 | . | CASSQDLGQFYEQYF | TGCGCCAGCAGCCAAGATTTGGGACAGTTCTACGAGCAGTACTTC
TRBJ1-2 | TRBV6-1 | . | . | CASSEGGRVYGYTF | TGTGCCAGCAGTGAAGGAGGCAGGGTGTACGGCTACACCTTC
TRBJ1-4 | TRBV5-4 | . | . | CASSQDSTNEKLFF | TGTGCCAGCAGCCAGGACTCGACTAATGAAAAACTGTTTTTT
TRBJ1-3 | TRBV30 | . | . | CAWKHPVGNTIYF | TGTGCCTGGAAACATCCCGTTGGAAACACCATATATTTT
TRBJ2-2 | TRBV7-3 | TRBD2 | once | CASSILAGPITGELFF | TGTGCCAGCAGCATTCTAGCGGGGCCCATCACCGGGGAGCTGTTTTTT
TRBJ2-7 | TRBV28 | . | . | CASSPSIFEQYF | TGTGCCAGCAGCCCCTCTATATTCGAGCAGTACTTC
TRBJ1-5 | TRBV19 | TRBD1 | . | CASIDIVSGTGVKQPQHF | TGTGCCAGTATAGACATCGTTTCCGGGACAGGGGTTAAACAGCCCCAGCATTTT
TRBJ2-3 | TRBV27 | . | . | CASTVSDTQYF | TGTGCCAGCACAGTGTCAGATACGCAGTATTTT
TRBJ1-1 | TRBV19 | . | . | CASSILADFGTEAFF | TGTGCCAGTAGTATATTGGCGGATTTTGGCACTGAAGCTTTCTTT
TRBJ2-7 | TRBV7-9 | . | . | CASSLGTVFAYEQYF | TGTGCCAGCAGCTTAGGGACAGTTTTCGCCTACGAGCAGTACTTC
TRBJ2-3 | TRBV9 | TRBD2 | few | CASSSTSGGSTDTQYF | TGTGCCAGCAGCTCAACAAGCGGGGGAAGCACAGATACGCAGTATTTT
TRBJ1-2 | TRBV27 | TRBD1 | . | CASSSLDRVYGYTF | TGTGCCAGCAGTTCCCTGGACAGGGTGTATGGCTACACCTTC
TRBJ1-2 | TRBV15 | . | once | CATSRGRDFYGYTF | TGTGCCACCAGCAGGGGCCGTGATTTCTATGGCTACACCTTC
TRBJ1-2 | TRBV7-2 | . | . | CASSWGPDYGYTF | TGTGCCAGCAGCTGGGGGCCGGACTATGGCTACACCTTC
TRBJ2-3 | TRBV9 | TRBD2 | . | CASSITGTRPTDTQYF | TGTGCCAGCAGCATCACCGGGACTAGGCCCACAGATACGCAGTATTTT
TRBJ2-3 | TRBV5-4 | . | once | CASSSLEQGTDTQYF | TGTGCCAGCAGCTCGCTTGAGCAGGGCACAGATACGCAGTATTTT
TRBJ1-2 | TRBV7-8 | TRBD1 | . | CASSPALVGGRIRDGYTF | TGTGCCAGCAGCCCAGCCCTCGTAGGGGGCAGGATAAGGGATGGCTACACCTTC
TRBJ2-1 | TRBV9 | TRBD2 | . | CASSVEREVIGQFF | TGTGCCAGCAGCGTAGAGCGGGAGGTTATAGGGCAGTTCTTC
TRBJ2-1 | TRBV27 | . | once | CASTPLGHNNEQFF | TGTGCCAGCACTCCTCTCGGACACAACAATGAGCAGTTCTTC
TRBJ1-2 | TRBV25-1 | TRBD1 | . | CASSVTGDYGYTF | TGTGCCAGCAGTGTGACAGGGGACTATGGCTACACCTTC
TRBJ1-1 | TRBV7-3 | TRBD1 | . | CASSSQGAEAFF | TGTGCCAGCAGTTCACAGGGGGCTGAAGCTTTCTTT
TRBJ2-7 | TRBV15 | TRBD2 | . | CAIERDLGEQYF | TGTGCCATAGAGCGGGACCTCGGTGAGCAGTACTTC
TRBJ2-7 | TRBV6-1 | . | . | CASSHRATYEQYF | TGTGCCAGCAGTCACAGGGCCACCTACGAGCAGTACTTC
TRBJ2-2 | TRBV5-1 | TRBD1 | . | CASSLKGQGVPGELFF | TGCGCCAGCAGCTTGAAGGGACAGGGGGTGCCCGGGGAGCTGTTTTTT